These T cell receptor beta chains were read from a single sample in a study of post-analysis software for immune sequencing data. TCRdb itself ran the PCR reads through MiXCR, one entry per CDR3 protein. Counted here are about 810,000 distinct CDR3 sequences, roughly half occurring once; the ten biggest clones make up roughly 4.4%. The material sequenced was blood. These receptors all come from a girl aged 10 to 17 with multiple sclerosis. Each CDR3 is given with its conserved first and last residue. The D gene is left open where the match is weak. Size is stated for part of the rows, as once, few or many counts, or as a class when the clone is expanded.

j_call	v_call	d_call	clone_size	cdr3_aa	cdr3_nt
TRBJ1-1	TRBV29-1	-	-	CSGGHPAGYSTEAFF	TGCAGCGGGGGGCACCCTGCTGGTTACTCCACTGAAGCTTTCTTT
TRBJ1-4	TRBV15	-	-	CATSKNLQGLLDEKLFF	TGTGCCACCAGCAAAAACCTCCAGGGGCTACTGGATGAAAAACTGTTTTTT
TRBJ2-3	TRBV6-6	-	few	CASSYSLGRGLTDTQYF	TGTGCCAGCAGTTACTCTTTAGGGAGGGGGCTAACAGATACGCAGTATTTT
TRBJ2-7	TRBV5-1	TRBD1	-	CASSSLSAWTGAYEQYF	TGCGCCAGCAGCTCTCTTTCCGCCTGGACAGGGGCCTACGAGCAGTACTTC
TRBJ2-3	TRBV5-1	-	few	CASRLVRGSATDTQYF	TGCGCCAGCCGATTAGTAAGGGGGAGTGCGACAGATACGCAGTATTTT
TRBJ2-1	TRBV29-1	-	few	CSVDTSNEQFF	TGCAGCGTTGATACTAGCAATGAGCAGTTCTTC
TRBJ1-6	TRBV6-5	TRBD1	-	CASKITGGLSPLHF	TGTGCCAGCAAGATTACAGGGGGTCTTTCACCCCTCCACTTT
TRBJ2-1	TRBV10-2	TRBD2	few	CASSDRGLAQHEQFF	TGCGCCAGCAGTGATCGGGGACTAGCGCAGCATGAGCAGTTCTTC
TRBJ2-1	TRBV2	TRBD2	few	CASSTGLAGGSNEQFF	TGTGCCAGCAGTACCGGACTAGCGGGGGGATCCAATGAGCAGTTCTTC
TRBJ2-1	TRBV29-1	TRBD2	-	CSVLGLGYNEQFF	TGCAGCGTTCTCGGACTAGGCTACAATGAGCAGTTCTTC
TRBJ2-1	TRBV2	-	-	CASSERDPSYNEQFF	TGTGCCAGCAGTGAACGGGATCCCTCCTACAATGAGCAGTTCTTC
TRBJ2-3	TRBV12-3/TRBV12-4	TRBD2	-	CASSPNRLATDTQYF	TGTGCCAGCAGTCCAAATAGACTAGCCACAGATACGCAGTATTTT
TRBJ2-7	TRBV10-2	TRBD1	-	CASSESQDRTLYNEQYF	TGCGCCAGCAGTGAGTCTCAGGACAGGACTCTTTACAATGAGCAGTACTTC
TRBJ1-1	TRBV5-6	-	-	CASSLFSEAFF	TGTGCCAGCAGCTTGTTCAGTGAAGCTTTCTTT
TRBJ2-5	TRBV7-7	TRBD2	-	CASSRRTSGEETQYF	TGTGCCAGCAGCCGTAGGACTAGCGGGGAAGAGACCCAGTACTTC
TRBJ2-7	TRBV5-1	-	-	CASSFIGTFSYEQYF	TGCGCCAGCAGCTTTATCGGGACATTCTCCTACGAGCAGTACTTC
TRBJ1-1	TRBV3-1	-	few	CASSLGGYNTEAFF	TGTGCCAGCAGCCTCGGGGGATATAACACTGAAGCTTTCTTT
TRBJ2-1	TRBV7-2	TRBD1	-	CASSSDRGFGEQFF	TGTGCCAGCAGCTCGGACAGGGGGTTTGGTGAGCAGTTCTTC
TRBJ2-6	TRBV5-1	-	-	CASSLGARLAGANVLTF	TGCGCCAGCAGCTTGGGGGCCAGGCTGGCTGGGGCCAACGTCCTGACTTTC
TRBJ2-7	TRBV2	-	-	CASSDPGATYEQYF	TGTGCCAGCAGTGATCCGGGAGCGACCTACGAGCAGTACTTC
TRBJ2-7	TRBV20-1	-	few	CSAWTPSYEQYF	TGCAGTGCTTGGACACCTTCCTACGAGCAGTACTTC
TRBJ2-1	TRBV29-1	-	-	CSPLVGGVHNEQFF	TGCAGCCCCCTAGTGGGTGGGGTCCACAATGAGCAGTTCTTC
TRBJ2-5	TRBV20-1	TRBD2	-	CSARASGGQETQYF	TGCAGTGCTAGAGCTAGCGGGGGTCAAGAGACCCAGTACTTC
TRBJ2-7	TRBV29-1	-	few	CSVGSEVEGSGQYF	TGCAGCGTTGGCTCTGAGGTGGAGGGCTCGGGGCAGTACTTC
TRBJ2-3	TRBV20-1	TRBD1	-	CSASKGTATDTRYF	TGCAGTGCTAGTAAGGGGACAGCCACAGATACGCGGTATTTT
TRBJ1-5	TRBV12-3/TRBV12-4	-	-	CASSRSNQPQHF	TGTGCCAGCAGCCGCTCCAATCAGCCCCAGCATTTT
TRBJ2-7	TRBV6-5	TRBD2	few	CASSWLAGGPHEQYF	TGTGCCAGCAGTTGGCTAGCGGGGGGGCCCCACGAGCAGTACTTC
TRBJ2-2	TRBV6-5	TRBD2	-	CASSPRAGSGTGELFF	TGTGCCAGCAGTCCAAGGGCGGGTAGCGGGACCGGGGAGCTGTTTTTT
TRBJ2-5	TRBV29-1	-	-	CSGTGIAYNEQYF	TGCAGCGGCACAGGGATCGCCTACAATGAGCAGTACTTC
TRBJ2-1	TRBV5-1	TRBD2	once	CASSASGRGVDNEQFF	TGCGCCAGCAGCGCTAGCGGGAGGGGGGTCGACAATGAGCAGTTCTTC
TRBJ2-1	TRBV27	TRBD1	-	CASSLQGTVVYWIGSYEQFF	TGTGCCAGCAGTTTGCAGGGGACAGTGGTTTATTGGATTGGGTCCTATGAGCAGTTCTTC
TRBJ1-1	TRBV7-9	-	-	CAIKTANTEAFF	TGTGCCATCAAGACGGCGAACACTGAAGCTTTCTTT
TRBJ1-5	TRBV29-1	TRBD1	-	CSALGQGDHNQPQHF	TGCAGCGCACTTGGACAGGGGGATCATAATCAGCCCCAGCATTTT
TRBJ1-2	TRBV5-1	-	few	CASSSTKDGYTF	TGCGCCAGCAGCTCTACGAAGGATGGCTACACCTTC
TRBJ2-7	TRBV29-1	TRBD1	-	CSVDLGTGGYEQYF	TGCAGCGTTGACTTGGGGACAGGAGGGTACGAGCAGTACTTC
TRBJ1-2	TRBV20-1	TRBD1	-	CSANPGQGINGYTF	TGCAGTGCTAACCCGGGACAGGGGATAAATGGCTACACCTTC
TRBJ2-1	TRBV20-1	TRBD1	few	CSARQGAYNEQFF	TGCAGTGCCAGACAGGGCGCGTACAATGAGCAGTTCTTC
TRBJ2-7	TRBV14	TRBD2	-	CACAGGGYNEQYF	TGTGCCTGCGCGGGAGGGGGCTACAATGAGCAGTACTTC
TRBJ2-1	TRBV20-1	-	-	CSAMGLNEQFF	TGCAGTGCCATGGGGCTCAATGAGCAGTTCTTC
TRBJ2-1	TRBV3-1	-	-	CASSQVTSSYNEQFF	TGTGCCAGCAGCCAAGTCACGAGCTCCTACAATGAGCAGTTCTTC
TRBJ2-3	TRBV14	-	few	CASSQDLLGTDTQYF	TGTGCCAGCAGCCAAGACCTACTAGGCACAGATACGCAGTATTTT
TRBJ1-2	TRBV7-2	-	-	CASSLLGGAGYGYTF	TGTGCCAGCAGCTTATTGGGGGGCGCGGGCTATGGCTACACCTTC
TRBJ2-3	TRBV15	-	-	CATSTQQPQRSTDTQYF	TGTGCCACCAGCACCCAACAGCCGCAGAGATCCACAGATACGCAGTATTTT
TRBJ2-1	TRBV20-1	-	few	CSASPQGMAYNEQFF	TGCAGTGCTAGCCCTCAGGGGATGGCCTACAATGAGCAGTTCTTC
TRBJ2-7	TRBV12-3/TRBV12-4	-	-	CASSLGVPLQGGSYEQYF	TGTGCCAGCAGTTTAGGCGTACCCCTTCAGGGGGGGTCCTACGAGCAGTACTTC
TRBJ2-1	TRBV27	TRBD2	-	CASSFSGGASNEQFF	TGTGCCAGCAGTTTTAGCGGGGGGGCGTCCAATGAGCAGTTCTTC
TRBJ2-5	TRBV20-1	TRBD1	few	CSARGDRGQETQYF	TGCAGTGCTAGAGGGGACAGGGGGCAAGAGACCCAGTACTTC
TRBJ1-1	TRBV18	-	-	CASSPRGSPLGVAFF	TGTGCCAGCTCACCAAGGGGGTCCCCCCTTGGTGTAGCTTTCTTT
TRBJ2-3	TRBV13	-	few	CASSPPRSGTDTQYF	TGTGCCAGCAGCCCCCCTCGGTCGGGCACAGATACGCAGTATTTT
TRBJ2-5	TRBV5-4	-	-	CASGPTQAETQYF	TGTGCCAGCGGCCCCACCCAGGCGGAGACCCAGTACTTC
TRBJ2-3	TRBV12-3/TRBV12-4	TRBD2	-	CASSLGTSGRWGPDTEYF	TGTGCCAGCAGTTTAGGGACTAGCGGGAGGTGGGGCCCAGATACGGAGTATTTT